The 27 T cell receptor beta chains below come from one sample, sequenced in a study of ipilimumab plus nivolumab after autologous stem cell transplantation. The method was immunoSEQ multiplex PCR; TCRdb's version includes in-frame clones alone and lacks a portion of them. The sample records 1,500 to 2,000 clones, around 86% being singletons. The source material was PBMCs, sampled in a trial of ipilimumab plus nivolumab as post-transplant consolidation. The receptors shown here come from a female donor with multiple myeloma.

The table lists this clone with a few counts. The sample carries other DNA sequences with the same CDR3. The chain employs TRBV6-5 and TRBJ1-1; weak D call: TRBD1 (5 bases). Germline V gene sequence: CDR1 MNHEY, CDR2 SVGAGI. With 2 bases removed from V and 5 bases from J, the gap between germline ends came to 6 bases. This CDR3 region has 12 residues. CDR3 in DNA: TGTGCCAGCAGTTACGGGGGGACTGAAGCTTTCTTT. As protein: CASSYGGTEAFF.

The V call is TRBV5-6, the J call TRBJ1-5; TRBD1 matches 8 bases. With V trimmed by 2 bases and J by 5 bases, 3 bases remained unmatched. Germline CDR1 SGHDT, CDR2 YYEEEE. The CDR3 contains 14 residues. In DNA, the CDR3 is TGTGCCAGCAGCTTTCAGGGGGCCGATCAGCCCCAGCATTTT. As protein: CASSFQGADQPQHF.

The chain combines TRBV4-1 with TRBJ2-1; D assignment may be TRBD1 or TRBD2 (5 bases each). The CDR3 runs to 16 residues. Germline V lookup: CDR1 MGHRA, CDR2 YSYEKL. V lost 4 bases and J lost 0, with 13 bases in between. In DNA form, the CDR3 reads TGCGCCAGCAGCCCTATGGGACGGAGCTCCTACAATGAGCAGTTCTTC. As protein: CASSPMGRSSYNEQFF.

The chain combines TRBV6-5 with TRBJ2-7, with D hard to call. Germline V gene data show CDR1 as MNHEY and CDR2 as SVGAGI. Trimming cost V 9 bases and J 0 bases, with 6 bases left between them. The CDR3 has 11 residues. CDR3 sequence reads: CASRVSYEQYF. The CDR3 region has the DNA TGTGCCAGTAGAGTCTCCTACGAGCAGTACTTC.

V is TRBV6-5 and J is TRBJ2-7; weak D call: TRBD2 (5 bases). CDR1 and CDR2 from the germline V gene are MNHEY and SVGAGI. V lost 11 bases and J 4 bases, leaving 18 bases between the germline ends. The CDR3 totals 13 residues. The CDR3 nucleotides read TGTGCCGTTCAGCGGCCCGGTGGATACGAGCAGTACTTC. This encodes CAVQRPGGYEQYF.

This clone was picked up a small number of times. V and J are TRBV7-9 and TRBJ1-2, with TRBD1 matching 9 bases. The CDR3 has 15 residues. Trimming cost V 5 bases and J 4 bases; bases outside gene matches: 8. Per germline, CDR1 SEHNR and CDR2 FQNEAQ (reference sequence). CDR3 in DNA: TGTGCCAGCAGCGAGGGGACAGGGAGCGCCTATGGCTACACCTTC. Its translation: CASSEGTGSAYGYTF.

The V call is TRBV11-2, the J call TRBJ2-3; D is unclear. CDR1 and CDR2 from the germline V gene are SGHAT and FQNNGV. The CDR3 runs 13 residues. The ends were cut back, 0 bases at V and 10 bases at J, with 11 bases in the middle. CDR3 amino acids: CASSLDGSQSQYF. Written as DNA, the CDR3 is TGTGCCAGCAGCTTAGATGGCTCCCAGTCGCAGTATTTT.

The gene calls are TRBV7-9 and TRBJ2-1; 8 bases are shared with TRBD1. The CDR3 extends over 14 amino acids. In germline, CDR1 is SEHNR, CDR2 FQNEAQ (reference sequence). The J segment lost 3 bases and the V segment lost 5 bases, leaving 3 bases of the junction unmatched. The CDR3: CASSTGGYYNEQFF. CDR3 DNA sequence: TGTGCCAGCAGCACAGGGGGATACTACAATGAGCAGTTCTTC.

As to this clone: One end of the junction varies from germline; a read error may be responsible. This CDR3 reads CASSYSTGELFF. The DNA of the CDR3 is TGTGCTAGCAGCTATTCCACCGGGGAGCTGTTTTTT. The rearrangement joins TRBV7-7 to TRBJ2-2; no clear D. The CDR3 spans 12 residues. Germline CDR1 reads SSHAT; CDR2 reads FNYEAQ (reference sequence).

The chain combines TRBV4-2 with TRBJ1-6; D may be TRBD1 (5 bases). This CDR3 has 16 amino acids. With 2 bases removed from V and 1 base from J, the gap between germline ends came to 9 bases. Looked up from germline, CDR1 is LGHNA and CDR2 is YNFKEQ. The CDR3 loop reads CASSQSSGSYNSPLHF. The DNA of the CDR3 is TGTGCCAGCAGCCAATCTTCAGGGTCCTATAATTCACCCCTCCACTTT.

This clone was seen only once. The V call is TRBV15, the J call TRBJ1-1; D is unresolved. Trimming stripped 0 bases from V and 10 bases from J, with 15 bases between. CDR1 is LNHNV and CDR2 is YYDKDF in the germline V gene (reference sequence). This CDR3 comprises 14 residues. CDR3 in amino acids: CATSRDPLGPVAFF. CDR3 DNA sequence: TGTGCCACCAGCAGAGATCCGCTGGGTCCCGTAGCTTTCTTT.

J is TRBJ2-1 and V is TRBV27, with unresolved D. The CDR3 loop spans 13 amino acids. The germline gives CDR1 MNHEY, CDR2 SMNVEV (reference sequence). The V gene lost 3 bases and the J gene lost 6 bases, with 9 bases spanning the gap. CDR3 loop: CASSFPPGNEQFF. CDR3 coding DNA: TGTGCCAGCAGTTTCCCCCCCGGCAATGAGCAGTTCTTC.

The chain links TRBV7-8 to TRBJ2-7; D unclear. Deletions cut 5 bases from V and 2 bases from J, with 13 bases between. CDR1 is SGHVS and CDR2 is FQNEAQ in the germline V gene. The CDR3 length is 14 residues. The CDR3 sequence is CASSQIGATYEQYF. The CDR3 DNA is TGTGCCAGCAGCCAGATTGGAGCCACCTACGAGCAGTACTTC. The complete variable domain, with remaining parts taken from reference TRBV7-8 and TRBJ2-7, reads GAGVSQSPRYKVAKRGQDVALRCDPISGHVSLFWYQQALGQGPEFLTYFQNEAQLDKSGLPSDRFFAERPEGSVSTLKIQRTQQEDSAVYLCASSQIGATYEQYFGPGTRLTVT.

V gene TRBV27 combines with J gene TRBJ1-4; a possible D gene is TRBD1 (6 bases). V dropped 6 bases and J dropped 5 bases, with 13 bases sitting between them. The germline CDR1 and CDR2 sequences are MNHEY and SMNVEV (reference sequence). The CDR3 is 14 residues long. CDR3 protein: CASSPTGLNEKLFF. In DNA form, the CDR3 reads TGTGCCAGCAGCCCGACAGGCCTAAATGAAAAACTGTTTTTT.

The V gene is TRBV19, the J gene TRBJ1-1; 9 bases are shared with TRBD1. The V and J ends lost 6 bases and 9 bases, in that order; junction bases with no gene match: 11. The CDR3 is 14 residues long. Per germline, CDR1 LNHDA and CDR2 SQIVND (reference sequence). For the CDR3, the DNA is TGTGCCAGTAGGGACACAGGGGGCATGCTACAAGCTTTCTTT. Encoded protein: CASRDTGGMLQAFF.

This chain joins TRBV2 and TRBJ1-1; no reliable D call. The CDR3 is 12 amino acids. The V gene's germline CDR1 is SNHLY and CDR2 FYNNEI. Trimming left V 3 bases short and J 6 bases short, with 8 bases between. This CDR3 is CASSDSGAEAFF. The CDR3, as DNA: TGTGCCAGCAGTGATTCCGGGGCTGAAGCTTTCTTT.

The chain combines TRBV5-1 with TRBJ2-7, with 13 bases lining up with TRBD2. This CDR3 spans 14 amino acids. CDR1 SGHRS and CDR2 YFSETQ come from the germline V gene. J lost 3 bases, V lost 7 bases, and 4 bases had no gene match. CDR3 DNA sequence: TGCGCCAGCGGGACTAGCGGGATGGGCTACGAGCAGTACTTC. Encoded protein: CASGTSGMGYEQYF.

This clone has only one observation. This chain connects TRBV5-8 to TRBJ1-5, with a tentative D call TRBD1 (5 bases). In germline, CDR1 is SGHTS, CDR2 YDEGEE. The CDR3 spans 15 residues. Trimming stripped 0 bases from V and 5 bases from J, with 12 bases between. The CDR3 spells CASSLAREMDQPQHF. Here the CDR3 DNA reads TGTGCCAGCAGCTTGGCCAGGGAGATGGATCAGCCCCAGCATTTT.

This rearrangement joins TRBV9 to TRBJ1-5, with 10 bases identical to TRBD1. Trimming cost V 1 base and J 7 bases; bases outside gene matches: 5. The CDR3 contains 15 residues. CDR1 is SGDLS and CDR2 is YYNGEE in the germline V gene. The CDR3 sequence is CASSVSGQGGQPQHF. The DNA for the CDR3 is TGTGCCAGCAGCGTATCCGGACAGGGGGGGCAGCCCCAGCATTTT.

The chain is built from TRBV5-6 and TRBJ1-4, with 9 bases matching TRBD1. The germline V gene encodes CDR1 SGHDT and CDR2 YYEEEE. The length of the CDR3 is 16 residues. Trimming removed 0 bases from V and 7 bases from J; junction bases left unmatched: 7. The CDR3 DNA reads TGTGCCAGCAGCTTGGCCAACAGGGGGCAGGGTGAAAAACTGTTTTTT. Amino acid sequence: CASSLANRGQGEKLFF.

The chain recombines TRBV19 with TRBJ2-7, with 8 bases fitting TRBD1. V lost 4 bases and J lost 2; bases outside the gene matches: 7. This CDR3 is 15 amino acids long. Germline CDR1 reads LNHDA; CDR2 reads SQIVND (reference sequence). CDR3 coding DNA: TGTGCCAGTAGTACACCTCACAGGGGGACCTACGAGCAGTACTTC. It yields the protein CASSTPHRGTYEQYF.

The CDR3 DNA reads as TGTGCCAGTAGTACCTCGGGGGATGGTACGCAGTATTTT. The encoded protein is CASSTSGDGTQYF. V and J are TRBV19 and TRBJ2-3, with D tentatively TRBD2 (6 bases). Trimming removed 4 bases from V and 8 bases from J, with 13 bases in between. The CDR3 extends over 13 amino acids. CDR1 is LNHDA and CDR2 is SQIVND in the germline V gene (reference sequence).

A word on this clone: The conserved closing phenylalanine or tryptophan is absent in this CDR3, likely reflecting a read error. The chain uses TRBV18 and TRBJ2-7; D is perhaps TRBD1 (5 bases). The CDR3 contains 19 residues. Germline loops: CDR1 KGHSH, CDR2 LQKENI. V shed 0 bases and J shed 4 bases, with 25 bases lying between them. DNA of the CDR3: TGTGCCAGCTCACCACCTAATTTGGGGCGGACACCGAGCGTTTACGAGCAGTACCTC. Translating it yields CASSPPNLGRTPSVYEQYL.

J is TRBJ1-5 and V is TRBV28, with D uncertain. The CDR3 runs 13 residues. The V end lost 4 bases, the J end lost 2 bases, and 6 bases lay between the germline ends. Germline loops: CDR1 MDHEN, CDR2 SYDVKM. The CDR3 loop is CASSSSGNQPQHF. The CDR3 DNA reads TGTGCCAGCAGTTCCTCGGGCAATCAGCCCCAGCATTTT.

The genes are TRBV11-1 and TRBJ2-3; the D is unclear. The germline V gene encodes CDR1 SGHAT and CDR2 FQDESV (reference sequence). The CDR3 is made up of 13 amino acids. V was shortened by 3 bases and J by 3 bases, with 7 bases between the two germline ends. In nucleotides, the CDR3 is TGTGCCAGCAGCTTTAGATTTACAGATACGCAGTATTTT. Protein sequence: CASSFRFTDTQYF.

The gene calls are TRBV19 and TRBJ1-4; unclear D gene. CDR3 length equals 18 residues. V was shortened by 4 bases and J by 0 bases, with 18 bases between the two germline ends. Looked up from germline, CDR1 is LNHDA and CDR2 is SQIVND (reference sequence). This chain's CDR3 is CASSTTTVGGATNEKLFF. DNA of the CDR3: TGTGCCAGTAGTACAACGACCGTTGGAGGAGCAACTAATGAAAAACTGTTTTTT.

This clone turned up a few times. This chain connects TRBV6-4 to TRBJ1-6; possible D gene TRBD1, 5 bases. CDR1 and CDR2 (germline): MRHNA, SNTAGT. CDR3 size: 18 residues. V shed 3 bases and J shed 3 bases, with 18 bases lying between them. The CDR3, as DNA: TGTGCCAGCAGTGAGCAGGACATACCCACGCACTATAATTCACCCCTCCACTTT. Its translation is CASSEQDIPTHYNSPLHF.